This passage covers 27 T cell receptor beta chains from one sample sequenced in a study of blood T cell repertoires in COVID-19 (dated by TCRdb to about 2020). The library was generated by the immunoSEQ multiplex PCR assay. Entries here come from immuneACCESS through TCRdb and include only in-frame sequences with V and J called. Some clones fail to appear in such tables; in the studies checked, an unresolved V gene covers under half of the shortfall, and the cause of the remainder is unknown. This sample gives about 190,000 clones in total; roughly 80% of them show up just once. The ten largest account for roughly 17% of the sample. The specimen sequenced was PBMCs or T cells enriched from blood (not recorded which). These receptors all come from a woman in her forties or fifties who had recovered from COVID-19.

This sequence joins TRBV5-1 and TRBJ1-1, with D unresolved. CDR3 length: 13 residues. Trimming shortened V by 9 bases and J by 1 base, and 13 bases separated the two germline ends. CDR1 and CDR2 from the germline V gene are SGHRS and YFSETQ. The CDR3 DNA reads as TGCGCCACTACCACCGGTAGGAACACTGAAGCTTTCTTT. It encodes CATTTGRNTEAFF.

CDR3 nucleotide sequence: TGTGCCAGCAGTGAGGGGACAAAGACATACAATGAGCAGTTCTTC. Translation gives CASSEGTKTYNEQFF. The V and J genes are TRBV6-1 and TRBJ2-1; weak D call: TRBD1 (6 bases). The ends were cut back, 3 bases at V and 4 bases at J, with 13 bases in the middle. CDR3 size: 15 residues. In germline, CDR1 is MNHNS, CDR2 SASEGT.

The gene calls are TRBV5-1 and TRBJ2-1, with 7 nucleotides matching TRBD2. Losses at the gene ends were 3 bases for V and 4 bases for J; bases not matched to a gene: 13. Germline CDR1 reads SGHRS; CDR2 reads YFSETQ. The CDR3 sequence is 17 residues long. The CDR3, as DNA: TGCGCCAGCAGCTCGAGGGGTCCGGGAGGAGGTTACAATGAGCAGTTCTTC. As protein: CASSSRGPGGGYNEQFF.

The chain links TRBV29-1 to TRBJ2-1; 10 bases are a match to TRBD2. Germline V gene sequence: CDR1 SQVTM, CDR2 ANQGSEA. The CDR3 is made up of 14 amino acids. V was pared by 4 bases and J by 3 bases, with 3 bases of the junction left unmatched. The CDR3 DNA is TGCAGCGTTGCTGGGACTAGCGTCTACAATGAGCAGTTCTTC. Translating it yields CSVAGTSVYNEQFF.

The chain couples TRBV24-1 to TRBJ2-4; 9 bases agree with TRBD1. The CDR3 covers 14 residues. Germline CDR1 is KGHDR and CDR2 is SFDVKD. With V trimmed by 3 bases and J by 8 bases, 4 bases remained unmatched. Written as DNA, the CDR3 is TGTGCCACCAGTGATGGCGGACAGGGGTACATTCAGTACTTC. Its protein product is CATSDGGQGYIQYF.

The CDR3: CASSRIDRVGNTIYF. The CDR3 coding sequence is TGTGCCAGCTCACGAATCGACAGGGTTGGAAACACCATATATTTT. This rearrangement joins TRBV18 to TRBJ1-3; 7 bases map to TRBD1. The CDR3 runs 15 residues. With 4 bases clipped from V and 3 bases from J, the junction kept 6 bases outside the gene matches. Germline V gene sequence: CDR1 KGHSH, CDR2 LQKENI.

The rearrangement links TRBV28 to TRBJ1-4; D is perhaps TRBD1 (5 bases). In germline, CDR1 is MDHEN, CDR2 SYDVKM. CDR3 length: 15 residues. Trimming shortened V by 8 bases and J by 7 bases, and 20 bases separated the two germline ends. The CDR3 here is CASGFLTGVGEKLFF. The CDR3 coding sequence is TGTGCCAGCGGATTCCTGACGGGGGTGGGTGAAAAACTGTTTTTT.

V gene TRBV28 combines with J gene TRBJ2-7, with TRBD2 matching over 13 bases. Germline loops: CDR1 MDHEN, CDR2 SYDVKM. Trimming cost V 7 bases and J 5 bases; bases outside gene matches: 11. The CDR3 is 16 amino acids. The CDR3: CASTPPSGTSGNEQYF. DNA of the CDR3: TGTGCCAGCACCCCTCCGTCGGGGACTAGCGGGAACGAGCAGTACTTC.

J is TRBJ2-1 and V is TRBV5-1; 7 bases line up with TRBD1. This CDR3 comprises 15 residues. Losses at the gene ends were 1 base for V and 8 bases for J; bases not matched to a gene: 9. Per the germline V gene, CDR1 is SGHRS and CDR2 is YFSETQ. The CDR3 sequence: CASSLRGGTGDEQFF. DNA of the CDR3: TGCGCCAGCAGCTTGAGAGGTGGAACAGGGGATGAGCAGTTCTTC. Full variable domain (rest looked up from reference TRBV5-1 and TRBJ2-1): KAGVTQTPRYLIKTRGQQVTLSCSPISGHRSVSWYQQTPGQGLQFLFEYFSETQRNKGNFPGRFSGRQFSNSRSEMNVSTLELGDSALYLCASSLRGGTGDEQFFGPGTRLTVL.

The chain is built from TRBV10-1 and TRBJ2-1, with 11 bases fitting TRBD2. This CDR3 contains 15 residues. The germline gives CDR1 WNHNN, CDR2 SYGVQD (reference sequence). The V segment lost 6 bases and the J segment 5 bases; nucleotides outside the gene matches: 6. CDR3 sequence (DNA): TGCGCCAGCAGAGCCGGGACTAGCGGAAACAATGAGCAGTTCTTC. Residues: CASRAGTSGNNEQFF.

V gene TRBV7-6 combines with J gene TRBJ2-7, with TRBD2 identical over 11 bases. The CDR3 runs to 15 residues. The germline gives CDR1 SGHVS, CDR2 FNYEAQ. J lost 2 bases, V lost 5 bases, and 5 bases had no gene match. DNA for the CDR3: TGTGCCAGCAGCCCGACTAGCGGGAAACCCTACGAGCAGTACTTC. As protein: CASSPTSGKPYEQYF.

The chain recombines TRBV29-1 with TRBJ2-2; TRBD2 might be the D (6 bases). Germline V gives CDR1 SQVTM, CDR2 ANQGSEA. The V end was cut by 7 bases, the J end by 0 bases, with 18 bases between. The CDR3 sequence is 16 residues long. The CDR3: CSARGRSNANTGELFF. The CDR3 DNA sequence: TGCAGCGCGCGGGGTAGATCTAATGCGAACACCGGGGAGCTGTTTTTT.

This chain connects TRBV6-2 or TRBV6-3 to TRBJ2-7, with 7 bases fitting TRBD1. V gave up 5 bases and J gave up 0 bases; unmatched junction bases: 7. CDR1 is MNHEY, CDR2 SVGEGT, per germline. There are 15 residues in the CDR3. The CDR3 nucleotides read TGTGCCAGCAGTCACAGCCGGGACAGCTCCTACGAGCAGTACTTC. Amino acid sequence: CASSHSRDSSYEQYF.

The V and J genes are TRBV15 and TRBJ1-4, with D perhaps TRBD1 (5 bases). Germline V CDR1 and CDR2: LNHNV, YYDKDF (reference sequence). Trimming stripped 3 bases from V and 0 bases from J, with 8 bases between. This CDR3 is built from 15 residues. Written as DNA, the CDR3 is TGTGCCACCAGCAGGCAGGGTGCAACTAATGAAAAACTGTTTTTT. Protein product: CATSRQGATNEKLFF. Complete variable domain (other parts from reference TRBV15 and TRBJ1-4): DAMVIQNPRYQVTQFGKPVTLSCSQTLNHNVMYWYQQKSSQAPKLLFHYYDKDFNNEADTPDNFQSRRPNTSFCFLDIRSPGLGDTAMYLCATSRQGATNEKLFFGSGTQLSVL.

This clone was seen just once. The rearrangement links TRBV28 to TRBJ2-7; TRBD1 matches 8 bases. CDR3 length: 14 amino acids. Germline loops: CDR1 MDHEN, CDR2 SYDVKM. V gave up 1 base and J gave up 7 bases; unmatched junction bases: 6. The CDR3 DNA is TGTGCCAGCAGTTTATTGGACAGGGAGATTGAGCAGTACTTC. It specifies CASSLLDREIEQYF.

This clone was detected only once. The chain is built from TRBV3-1 (or the pseudogene TRBV3-2) and TRBJ1-4, with D perhaps matching TRBD1 (6 bases). V gave up 5 bases and J gave up 8 bases, with 24 bases separating them. The CDR3 spans 17 residues. CDR1 is LGHDT, CDR2 YNNKEL, per germline (reference sequence). DNA for the CDR3: TGTGCCAGCAGCGGAGGCGTCAACAGGGCCTCCTACGAAAAACTGTTTTTT. This codes for CASSGGVNRASYEKLFF.

Only a few counts were recorded for this clone. The V call is TRBV10-3, the J call TRBJ1-2; D may be TRBD1 (6 bases). The length of the CDR3 is 17 residues. V was cut by 2 bases and J by 2 bases, with 18 bases left in between. Germline CDR1 ENHRY, CDR2 SYGVKD. CDR3 nucleotides: TGTGCCATCAGTGAGCACCAAGGGACACTTGAAAACTATGGCTACACCTTC. Its protein product is CAISEHQGTLENYGYTF.

The V gene is TRBV19, the J gene TRBJ2-1, with TRBD1 matching over 10 bases. The CDR3 contains 16 residues. V was clipped by 1 base and J by 6 bases; unmatched bases: 6. Looked up from germline, CDR1 is LNHDA and CDR2 is SQIVND (reference sequence). CDR3 amino acids: CASSIVPGQGRNEQFF. In nucleotides, the CDR3 is TGTGCCAGTAGTATAGTCCCGGGACAGGGGCGCAATGAGCAGTTCTTC.

In its sample, this clone was seen once. The V call is TRBV7-8, the J call TRBJ2-1; possible D gene TRBD1, 5 bases. The length of the CDR3 is 13 residues. V lost 6 bases and J 4 bases, leaving 10 bases between the germline ends. The germline CDR1 and CDR2 sequences are SGHVS and FQNEAQ. CDR3: CASSSQGYNEQFF. In nucleotides, the CDR3 is TGTGCCAGCAGTTCCCAGGGTTACAATGAGCAGTTCTTC. The full variable domain, rest sourced from reference TRBV7-8 and TRBJ2-1, is GAGVSQSPRYKVAKRGQDVALRCDPISGHVSLFWYQQALGQGPEFLTYFQNEAQLDKSGLPSDRFFAERPEGSVSTLKIQRTQQEDSAVYLCASSSQGYNEQFFGPGTRLTVL.

The rearrangement links TRBV25-1 to TRBJ2-1; TRBD1 might be the D (5 bases). Trimming removed 2 bases at V and 15 bases at J, with 11 bases between. Germline CDR1 reads MGHDK; CDR2 reads SYGVNS. This CDR3 contains 11 residues. The chain's CDR3 is CASSEQGRGFF. The CDR3 DNA sequence: TGTGCCAGCAGTGAACAGGGTCGAGGGTTCTTC.

This clone was recorded once. The rearrangement uses TRBV28 and TRBJ2-3, with 9 bases that match TRBD2. This CDR3 has 14 residues. With 4 bases clipped from V and 5 bases from J, the junction kept 4 bases outside the gene matches. Germline V CDR1 and CDR2: MDHEN, SYDVKM. CDR3 DNA sequence: TGTGCCAGCAGTTCTAGCGGGACGATAGATACGCAGTATTTT. Amino acids: CASSSSGTIDTQYF.

The genes are TRBV7-3 and TRBJ2-1; TRBD1 aligns across 7 bases. The J segment lost 2 bases and the V segment lost 2 bases, leaving 3 bases of the junction unmatched. CDR1 and CDR2 (germline): SGHTA, FQGTGA. The CDR3 length is 15 residues. Here the CDR3 DNA reads TGTGCCAGCAGCTTACGACAGGGCCCCTACAATGAGCAGTTCTTC. The encoded protein is CASSLRQGPYNEQFF.

Of note for this clone: Sequence at one end of the junction differs from germline and may be a read error. V and J are TRBV6-5 and TRBJ2-5; no reliable D call. CDR1 and CDR2 from the germline V gene are MNHEY and SVGAGI. The length of the CDR3 is 13 residues. CDR3 residues: CASSLDTQATQYF. The DNA of the CDR3 is TGTGCCAGCAGTCTCGACACCCAAGCGACCCAGTACTTC.

This sequence joins TRBV30 and TRBJ2-1, with a weak D call TRBD2 (7 bases). With 0 bases removed from V and 9 bases from J, the gap between germline ends came to 12 bases. From germline, CDR1 is GTSNPN and CDR2 SVGIG (reference sequence). CDR3 length equals 13 residues. CDR3 in amino acids: CAWSVRGGSEQFF. CDR3 in DNA: TGTGCCTGGAGTGTAAGGGGGGGCAGTGAGCAGTTCTTC. Based on the CDR3 plus reference TRBV30 and TRBJ2-1, the full variable domain is SQTIHQWPATLVQPVGSPLSLECTVEGTSNPNLYWYRQAAGRGLQLLFYSVGIGQISSEVPQNLSASRPQDRQFILSSKKLLLSDSGFYLCAWSVRGGSEQFFGPGTRLTVL.

V is TRBV9 and J is TRBJ1-2; 8 positions match TRBD1. V was clipped by 3 bases and J by 5 bases; unmatched bases: 9. The CDR3 covers 15 residues. CDR1 is SGDLS, CDR2 YYNGEE, per germline. CDR3 protein: CASSAQGQGNYGYTF. The CDR3 DNA reads as TGTGCCAGCAGCGCCCAAGGACAGGGAAATTATGGCTACACCTTC.

V gene TRBV19 combines with J gene TRBJ1-5, with TRBD1 matching 7 bases. The CDR3 spans 15 residues. Trimming took 0 bases from V and 6 from J; bases not matched to a gene: 5. From germline, CDR1 is LNHDA and CDR2 SQIVND (reference sequence). The CDR3 coding sequence is TGTGCCAGTAGTATAGATGGGACAGTTTTTCAGCCCCAGCATTTT. It is translated as CASSIDGTVFQPQHF. Based on the CDR3 plus reference TRBV19 and TRBJ1-5, the full variable domain is DGGITQSPKYLFRKEGQNVTLSCEQNLNHDAMYWYRQDPGQGLRLIYYSQIVNDFQKGDIAEGYSVSREKKESFPLTVTSAQKNPTAFYLCASSIDGTVFQPQHFGDGTRLSIL.

The J gene is TRBJ2-7, the V gene TRBV5-1; TRBD1 matches at 9 bases. The CDR3 extends over 15 amino acids. The trim removed 3 bases at V and 3 bases at J, leaving 7 bases unmatched. The germline V gene has CDR1 SGHRS and CDR2 YFSETQ. CDR3 region: CASSSLQGALYEQYF. In DNA form, the CDR3 reads TGCGCCAGCAGCTCCCTACAGGGGGCCCTCTACGAGCAGTACTTC.